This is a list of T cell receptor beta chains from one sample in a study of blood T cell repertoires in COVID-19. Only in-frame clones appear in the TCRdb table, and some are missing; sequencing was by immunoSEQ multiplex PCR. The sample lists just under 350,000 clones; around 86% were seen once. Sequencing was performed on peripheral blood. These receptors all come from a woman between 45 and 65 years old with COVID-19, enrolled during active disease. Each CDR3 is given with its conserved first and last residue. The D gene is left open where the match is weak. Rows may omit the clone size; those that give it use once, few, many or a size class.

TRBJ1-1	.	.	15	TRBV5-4	CASSFASRGNTEAFF	TGTGCCAGCAGCTTTGCTAGCAGGGGGAACACTGAAGCTTTCTTT
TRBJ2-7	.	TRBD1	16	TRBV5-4	CASSQGTGTGDHEQYF	TGTGCCAGCAGCCAGGGAACCGGGACAGGGGACCACGAGCAGTACTTC
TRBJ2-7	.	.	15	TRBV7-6	CASSSQRRPPYEQYF	TGTGCCAGCAGCTCCCAGCGGCGACCACCCTACGAGCAGTACTTC
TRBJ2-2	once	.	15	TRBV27	CASSLLGAYDGELFF	TGTGCCAGCAGTTTATTGGGGGCGTACGACGGGGAGCTGTTTTTT
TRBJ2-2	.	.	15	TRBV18	CASSPYGGNTGELFF	TGTGCCAGCTCACCTTACGGGGGGAACACCGGGGAGCTGTTTTTT
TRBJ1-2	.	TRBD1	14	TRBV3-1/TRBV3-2	CASSRDRLNYGYTF	TGTGCCAGCAGCCGGGACAGGCTAAACTATGGCTACACCTTC
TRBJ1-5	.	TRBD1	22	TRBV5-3	CARSWRRNKKGGCGVANQPQHF	TGTGCCAGAAGCTGGCGGAGGAATAAGAAAGGGGGCTGTGGCGTCGCCAATCAGCCCCAGCATTTT
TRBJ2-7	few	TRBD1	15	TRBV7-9	CASSHGQEKFYEQYF	TGTGCCAGCAGCCACGGACAGGAAAAATTCTACGAGCAGTACTTC
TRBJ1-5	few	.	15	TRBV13	CASSKKGGAFQPQHF	TGTGCCAGCAGCAAAAAGGGGGGGGCGTTTCAGCCCCAGCATTTT
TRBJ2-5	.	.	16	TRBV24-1	CATSDPPRRGRETQYF	TGTGCCACCAGTGATCCGCCTAGGCGGGGGCGAGAGACCCAGTACTTC
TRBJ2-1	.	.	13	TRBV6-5	CASSITRADEQFF	TGTGCCAGCAGTATAACTAGGGCGGATGAGCAGTTCTTC
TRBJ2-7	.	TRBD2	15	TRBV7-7	CASSLGLASSYEQYF	TGTGCTAGCAGCTTGGGACTAGCGAGCTCCTACGAGCAGTACTTC
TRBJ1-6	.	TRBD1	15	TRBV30	CAWTLRDRDISPLHF	TGTGCCTGGACCCTCCGGGACAGGGACATCTCACCCCTCCACTTT
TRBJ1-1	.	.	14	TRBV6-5	CASHRNNLDTEAFF	TGTGCCAGTCACAGGAATAATTTAGACACTGAAGCTTTCTTT
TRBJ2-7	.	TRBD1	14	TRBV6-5	CASTRRQGLYEQYF	TGTGCCAGCACCAGGAGACAGGGTCTCTACGAGCAGTACTTC
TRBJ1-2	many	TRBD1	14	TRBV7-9	CASSLGQGNYGYTF	TGTGCCAGCAGCTTGGGACAGGGCAACTATGGCTACACCTTC
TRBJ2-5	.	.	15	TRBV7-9	CASSLGGQLQETQYF	TGTGCCAGCAGCTTAGGAGGGCAGTTACAAGAGACCCAGTACTTC
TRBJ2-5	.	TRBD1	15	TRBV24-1	CATSDRSGQQETQYF	TGTGCCACCAGTGACCGATCGGGACAGCAAGAGACCCAGTACTTC
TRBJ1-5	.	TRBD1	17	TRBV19	CASSIDHHRGRDQPQHF	TGTGCCAGTAGTATAGATCATCACAGGGGGAGGGATCAGCCCCAGCATTTT
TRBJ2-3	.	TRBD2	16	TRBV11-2	CASSLIGGRREDTQYF	TGTGCCAGCAGCTTAATCGGCGGGAGGCGAGAAGATACGCAGTATTTT